This T cell receptor beta chain was documented in a study of blood T cell repertoires in COVID-19. In the study overall: The United States, Italy and Spain provided the acute and convalescent COVID-19 samples.

The CDR3 has 14 amino acids. V was trimmed by 8 bases and J by 0 bases, leaving 11 bases between them. Per the germline V gene, CDR1 is MDHEN and CDR2 is SYDVKM. Seattle patients were enrolled while actively infected and followed longitudinally. Authors' methods: Cell counts per sample came from amplifying reference gene primers. Clones were read by immunoSEQ multiplex PCR, and TCRdb kept only the in-frame ones, dropping some. That table is the source of V, J and clone size, and D and trimming were worked out from the DNA. This table holds roughly 340,000 clones, almost 90% found once. The origin of this receptor is a woman in her sixties or seventies with COVID-19, enrolled during active disease. This chain links TRBV28 with TRBJ1-5; D is undetermined. The sample comprised peripheral blood. CDR3 sequence: CASVQSNSNQPQHF. In DNA, the CDR3 is TGTGCCAGCGTTCAGTCCAATAGCAATCAGCCCCAGCATTTT.